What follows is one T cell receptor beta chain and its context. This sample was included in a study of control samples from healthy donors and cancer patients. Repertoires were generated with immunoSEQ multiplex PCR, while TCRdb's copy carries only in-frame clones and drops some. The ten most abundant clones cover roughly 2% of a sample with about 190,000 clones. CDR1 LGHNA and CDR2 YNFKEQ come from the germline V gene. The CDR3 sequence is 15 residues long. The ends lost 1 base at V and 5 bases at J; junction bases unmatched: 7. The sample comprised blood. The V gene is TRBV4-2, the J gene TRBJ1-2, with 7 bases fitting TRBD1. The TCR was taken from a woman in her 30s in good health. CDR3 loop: CASSQGPGGSYGYTF. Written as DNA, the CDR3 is TGTGCCAGCAGCCAAGGCCCAGGGGGGTCTTATGGCTACACCTTC.